The clone carrying this T cell receptor (beta chain) was recorded many times. In germline, CDR1 is SQVTM, CDR2 ANQGSEA. The V segment lost 4 bases and the J segment 1 base; nucleotides outside the gene matches: 9. This CDR3 is built from 16 residues. This entry is derived from a study of naive and memory T cell subsets. Ligated cDNA underwent four rounds of PCR with nested alpha and beta constant region primers and SP2. Blood and skin TCR RNA was reverse transcribed with alpha and beta constant primers. TCRdb re-derived calls from the UMI-ligation and nested PCR reads in MiXCR, one entry per CDR3 protein. The data show some 30,000 distinct CDR3 sequences, more than 6.5% seen once. The treatment: skin biopsy from PPD injection site in Mantoux-positive individual. An oligonucleotide containing a UMI was ligated to the 3' end of TCR cDNA. Reverse transcription used DNase-treated unsorted total RNA, aiming for roughly 1 to 1000 ng.

The chain employs TRBV29-1 and TRBJ1-2; 10 bases match TRBD1. The sequenced sample was skin, obtained from a tuberculin skin test site. The origin of this receptor is an adult in good health. The DNA for the CDR3 is TGCAGCGTTGGGGGGGACAGGGGAATCAGTAACTATGGCTACACCTTC. This sequence encodes CSVGGDRGISNYGYTF.